What follows are 25 T cell receptor beta chains derived from one specimen sequenced in a study of shared clonotypes between healthy human individuals. Repertoires were generated with immunoSEQ multiplex PCR, while TCRdb's copy carries only in-frame clones and drops some. The table records about 700,000 clones, 92% of them present only once. Naivety among CD8 cells was defined by CD45RO negativity and positive CCR7 selection, thereby excluding terminally differentiated effector memory CD45RA+ cells. The sequenced sample was naive CD8+ T cells sorted from blood. The receptors were sampled from a man aged 30 to 39 in good health.

This chain connects TRBV7-9 to TRBJ2-4; D is undetermined. Trimming cost V 5 bases and J 0 bases, with 11 bases left between them. The length of the CDR3 is 15 residues. The germline V gene has CDR1 SEHNR and CDR2 FQNEAQ (reference sequence). CDR3 in amino acids: CASSPGLEAKNIQYF. Here the CDR3 DNA reads TGTGCCAGCAGCCCGGGTCTAGAAGCCAAAAACATTCAGTACTTC.

The V and J genes are TRBV19 and TRBJ2-5; 7 nucleotides line up with TRBD1. The CDR3 totals 14 residues. Losses at the gene ends were 0 bases for V and 4 bases for J; bases not matched to a gene: 2. From germline, CDR1 is LNHDA and CDR2 SQIVND (reference sequence). The CDR3 loop reads CASSIDGQAETQYF. The CDR3 coding sequence is TGTGCCAGTAGTATAGATGGACAGGCAGAGACCCAGTACTTC. The variable domain in full, with the rest retrieved from reference TRBV19 and TRBJ2-5, is DGGITQSPKYLFRKEGQNVTLSCEQNLNHDAMYWYRQDPGQGLRLIYYSQIVNDFQKGDIAEGYSVSREKKESFPLTVTSAQKNPTAFYLCASSIDGQAETQYFGPGTRLLVL.

Points on this clone: Other nucleotide sequences from this sample produce the same CDR3. The V and J genes are TRBV27 and TRBJ1-1; D ambiguous. CDR1 MNHEY and CDR2 SMNVEV come from the germline V gene (reference sequence). With 3 bases removed from V and 7 bases from J, the gap between germline ends came to 6 bases. The CDR3 is made up of 11 amino acids. The chain's CDR3 is CASSLGGEAFF. The CDR3 bases are TGTGCCAGCAGTTTGGGCGGTGAAGCTTTCTTT.

CDR3 nucleotides: TGTGCCAGCAGCTTGACAGCGGGGAGCTCCTACGAGCAGTACTTC. Translated, it gives CASSLTAGSSYEQYF. This chain links TRBV5-5 with TRBJ2-7, with 7 bases matching TRBD2. V trimming: 1 base; J trimming: 0 bases; junction bases outside the gene matches: 4. Germline CDR1 reads SGHKS; CDR2 reads YYEKEE (reference sequence). The CDR3 contains 15 residues.

The chain couples TRBV29-1 to TRBJ2-7, with a possible D match to TRBD1 (6 bases). In germline, CDR1 is SQVTM, CDR2 ANQGSEA. CDR3 length equals 14 residues. The V end was cut by 0 bases, the J end by 4 bases, with 13 bases between. This CDR3 is CSVEDSGVSYEQYF. As DNA, the CDR3 is TGCAGCGTTGAAGATTCAGGGGTCTCGTACGAGCAGTACTTC.

J is TRBJ2-7 and V is TRBV5-1; 10 nucleotides match TRBD2. CDR3 length equals 19 residues. V trimming: 0 bases; J trimming: 0 bases; junction bases outside the gene matches: 12. In germline, CDR1 is SGHRS, CDR2 YFSETQ. CDR3 sequence: CASSLAGLAGEKYSYEQYF. In DNA form, the CDR3 reads TGCGCCAGCAGCTTGGCCGGGCTAGCGGGGGAAAAATACTCCTACGAGCAGTACTTC. Complete variable domain (other parts from reference TRBV5-1 and TRBJ2-7): KAGVTQTPRYLIKTRGQQVTLSCSPISGHRSVSWYQQTPGQGLQFLFEYFSETQRNKGNFPGRFSGRQFSNSRSEMNVSTLELGDSALYLCASSLAGLAGEKYSYEQYFGPGTRLTVT.

This chain uses TRBV6-6 with TRBJ2-2; no clear D. The CDR3 contains 14 residues. Deletions cut 4 bases from V and 5 bases from J, with 11 bases between. Germline V gene data show CDR1 as MNHNY and CDR2 as SVGAGI (reference sequence). The CDR3 DNA reads TGTGCCAGCAGTTCACCGCTAAGAACCGGGGAGCTGTTTTTT. Protein product: CASSSPLRTGELFF.

This clone was found once. This rearrangement joins TRBV7-2 to TRBJ2-1, with D possibly being TRBD2 (7 bases). Per the germline V gene, CDR1 is SGHTA and CDR2 is FQGNSA. There are 12 residues in the CDR3. Trimming removed 10 bases at V and 9 bases at J, with 16 bases between. Here the CDR3 reads CATTAGGLEQFF. CDR3 bases: TGTGCCACTACGGCCGGGGGGCTTGAGCAGTTCTTC. The full variable domain, its missing parts supplied by reference TRBV7-2 and TRBJ2-1, is GAGVSQSPSNKVTEKGKDVELRCDPISGHTALYWYRQSLGQGLEFLIYFQGNSAPDKSGLPSDRFSAERTGGSVSTLTIQRTQQEDSAVYLCATTAGGLEQFFGPGTRLTVL.

The CDR3 bases are TGTGCCAGCAGCTTAGAAGACAGTACCTACGAGCAGTACTTC. It translates to CASSLEDSTYEQYF. The rearrangement links TRBV7-2 to TRBJ2-7, with D tentatively TRBD1 (5 bases). CDR1 is SGHTA and CDR2 is FQGNSA in the germline V gene. Trimming left V 1 base short and J 2 bases short, with 9 bases between. This CDR3 has 14 residues. The full variable domain, in which reference TRBV7-2 and TRBJ2-7 provide the parts outside the CDR3, is GAGVSQSPSNKVTEKGKDVELRCDPISGHTALYWYRQSLGQGLEFLIYFQGNSAPDKSGLPSDRFSAERTGGSVSTLTIQRTQQEDSAVYLCASSLEDSTYEQYFGPGTRLTVT.

The CDR3 protein is CASSLLTSGLAPTTYEQYF. CDR3 in DNA: TGTGCCAGCAGTTTATTAACTAGCGGGTTAGCCCCTACTACCTACGAGCAGTACTTC. The chain links TRBV27 to TRBJ2-7, with 9 bases identical to TRBD2. The germline V gene has CDR1 MNHEY and CDR2 SMNVEV (reference sequence). V dropped 1 base and J dropped 2; count of bases not matched to a gene: 15. This CDR3 comprises 19 residues.

The chain combines TRBV28 with TRBJ2-1; D not certain. This CDR3 is 14 amino acids long. Trimming cost V 2 bases and J 0 bases, with 5 bases left between them. CDR1 and CDR2 from the germline V gene are MDHEN and SYDVKM. The CDR3 reads CASSLPSSYNEQFF. The CDR3, as DNA: TGTGCCAGCAGTTTACCGAGCTCCTACAATGAGCAGTTCTTC.

On this clone itself: Distinct nucleotide sequences in the sample also encode this CDR3. The rearrangement links TRBV27 to TRBJ2-3; 7 bases fit TRBD2. The CDR3 contains 14 residues. The ends lost 6 bases at V and 1 base at J; junction bases unmatched: 4. The germline V gene has CDR1 MNHEY and CDR2 SMNVEV (reference sequence). CDR3 amino acids: CASSSGTGTDTQYF. The CDR3, as DNA: TGTGCCAGCAGCAGCGGGACTGGCACAGATACGCAGTATTTT.

The chain uses TRBV10-1 and TRBJ2-2; TRBD1 aligns across 10 bases. CDR1 WNHNN and CDR2 SYGVQD come from the germline V gene (reference sequence). The V gene end was trimmed by 3 bases and the J gene end by 4 bases; junction bases not matched to a gene: 5. CDR3 length: 16 residues. As DNA, the CDR3 is TGCGCCAGCAGTGACTTACGGACAGGGGGCACCGGGGAGCTGTTTTTT. It encodes CASSDLRTGGTGELFF.

This chain joins TRBV28 and TRBJ2-2; the D gene could be TRBD1 or TRBD2 (5 bases each). The CDR3 contains 16 residues. Trimming stripped 4 bases from V and 1 base from J, with 13 bases between. Per the germline V gene, CDR1 is MDHEN and CDR2 is SYDVKM. CDR3 coding DNA: TGTGCCAGCAGTTCTCCGGGGCCCCAGAACACCGGGGAGCTGTTTTTT. It is translated as CASSSPGPQNTGELFF.

The chain recombines TRBV7-9 with TRBJ2-7, with D possibly TRBD1 on 6 matching bases. The CDR3 is made up of 14 amino acids. CDR1 is SEHNR and CDR2 is FQNEAQ in the germline V gene (reference sequence). Trimming removed 5 bases from V and 4 bases from J, with 15 bases in between. CDR3: CASSPAGVFYEQYF. CDR3 in DNA: TGTGCCAGCAGCCCGGCAGGGGTCTTTTACGAGCAGTACTTC.

The genes are TRBV5-5 and TRBJ2-7, with a weak D call TRBD1 (6 bases). CDR3 length equals 16 residues. The germline gives CDR1 SGHKS, CDR2 YYEKEE (reference sequence). Deletions cut 1 base from V and 2 bases from J, with 16 bases between. CDR3 region: CASSLMGQGRTYEQYF. The CDR3 DNA reads as TGTGCCAGCAGCTTGATGGGCCAGGGGCGGACCTACGAGCAGTACTTC. Full variable domain (remainder filled in from reference TRBV5-5 and TRBJ2-7): DAGVTQSPTHLIKTRGQQVTLRCSPISGHKSVSWYQQVLGQGPQFIFQYYEKEERGRGNFPDRFSARQFPNYSSELNVNALLLGDSALYLCASSLMGQGRTYEQYFGPGTRLTVT.

The chain is built from TRBV19 and TRBJ2-5; tentative D call: TRBD1 (5 bases). The germline V gene encodes CDR1 LNHDA and CDR2 SQIVND (reference sequence). The CDR3 has 15 amino acids. V lost 1 base and J 4 bases, leaving 13 bases between the germline ends. This CDR3 reads CASSIAGRAPETQYF. CDR3 sequence (DNA): TGTGCCAGTAGTATAGCCGGCAGGGCCCCAGAGACCCAGTACTTC.

V and J are TRBV7-9 and TRBJ2-5, with D hard to call. The V end lost 0 bases, the J end lost 5 bases, and 7 bases lay between the germline ends. Germline-derived CDR1 and CDR2 are SEHNR and FQNEAQ (reference sequence). The CDR3 consists of 13 residues. The CDR3 DNA is TGTGCCAGCAGCTTAGCGGGTGGGGAGACCCAGTACTTC. It yields the protein CASSLAGGETQYF.

The chain employs TRBV6-6 and TRBJ1-5; a possible D gene is TRBD1 (6 bases). CDR3 size: 15 residues. Germline assignment: CDR1 MNHNY and CDR2 SVGAGI (reference sequence). Trimming removed 0 bases at V and 6 bases at J, with 12 bases between. CDR3 coding DNA: TGTGCCAGCAGTTACTCGAGGGGGGGCGGTCAGCCCCAGCATTTT. This codes for CASSYSRGGGQPQHF.

The chain recombines TRBV5-5 with TRBJ2-1; the D is unclear. Trimming took off 0 bases at V and 6 bases at J, with 7 bases between the two ends. The CDR3 spans 13 residues. Germline V lookup: CDR1 SGHKS, CDR2 YYEKEE (reference sequence). As DNA, the CDR3 is TGTGCCAGCAGCTTGGAACGGCCCAATGAGCAGTTCTTC. Translation: CASSLERPNEQFF.

This chain links TRBV19 with TRBJ2-7; 9 bases fit TRBD1. The CDR3 totals 15 residues. Germline-derived CDR1 and CDR2 are LNHDA and SQIVND (reference sequence). Trimming cost V 8 bases and J 0 bases; bases outside gene matches: 8. The CDR3 nucleotides read TGTGCCAGTTCCCCGGGACAGGGAAACTCCTACGAGCAGTACTTC. Amino acids: CASSPGQGNSYEQYF. The full variable domain, its missing parts supplied by reference TRBV19 and TRBJ2-7, is DGGITQSPKYLFRKEGQNVTLSCEQNLNHDAMYWYRQDPGQGLRLIYYSQIVNDFQKGDIAEGYSVSREKKESFPLTVTSAQKNPTAFYLCASSPGQGNSYEQYFGPGTRLTVT.

The genes are TRBV27 and TRBJ1-1; tentative D call: TRBD1 (5 bases). Trimming took 6 bases from V and 2 from J, leaving 13 bases between them. CDR3 size: 14 residues. Germline V lookup: CDR1 MNHEY, CDR2 SMNVEV (reference sequence). The CDR3 region is CASRVGVRNTEAFF. As DNA, the CDR3 is TGTGCCAGCAGAGTAGGGGTTAGAAACACTGAAGCTTTCTTT.

Comments on this clone: In the same sample, other DNA sequences code for this CDR3. The V call is TRBV19, the J call TRBJ2-7, with D perhaps being TRBD1 or TRBD2 (6 bases each). Trimming took 1 base from V and 0 from J, leaving 10 bases between them. The germline V gene has CDR1 LNHDA and CDR2 SQIVND (reference sequence). The CDR3 sequence is 15 residues long. The CDR3 is CASSIVGGSSYEQYF. The CDR3 region has the DNA TGTGCCAGTAGTATAGTAGGGGGGAGCTCCTACGAGCAGTACTTC. Variable domain in full (rest from reference TRBV19 and TRBJ2-7): DGGITQSPKYLFRKEGQNVTLSCEQNLNHDAMYWYRQDPGQGLRLIYYSQIVNDFQKGDIAEGYSVSREKKESFPLTVTSAQKNPTAFYLCASSIVGGSSYEQYFGPGTRLTVT.

The V gene is TRBV4-1, the J gene TRBJ2-2, with TRBD1 matching over 9 bases. The CDR3 sequence is 19 residues long. J was trimmed by 5 bases and V by 1 base; bases with no gene match: 14. Germline CDR1 is MGHRA and CDR2 is YSYEKL. In DNA, the CDR3 is TGCGCCAGCAGCCAAGCCGGGACAGGGAGGAGTTTGCTGACCGGGGAGCTGTTTTTT. This gives the protein CASSQAGTGRSLLTGELFF.

The chain recombines TRBV27 with TRBJ2-7; D call uncertain. In germline, CDR1 is MNHEY, CDR2 SMNVEV (reference sequence). The CDR3 covers 16 residues. Trimming stripped 1 base from V and 3 bases from J, with 16 bases between. The CDR3 protein is CASSLLAGKYIYEQYF. CDR3 nucleotide sequence: TGTGCCAGCAGTTTATTGGCAGGCAAATATATCTACGAGCAGTACTTC.